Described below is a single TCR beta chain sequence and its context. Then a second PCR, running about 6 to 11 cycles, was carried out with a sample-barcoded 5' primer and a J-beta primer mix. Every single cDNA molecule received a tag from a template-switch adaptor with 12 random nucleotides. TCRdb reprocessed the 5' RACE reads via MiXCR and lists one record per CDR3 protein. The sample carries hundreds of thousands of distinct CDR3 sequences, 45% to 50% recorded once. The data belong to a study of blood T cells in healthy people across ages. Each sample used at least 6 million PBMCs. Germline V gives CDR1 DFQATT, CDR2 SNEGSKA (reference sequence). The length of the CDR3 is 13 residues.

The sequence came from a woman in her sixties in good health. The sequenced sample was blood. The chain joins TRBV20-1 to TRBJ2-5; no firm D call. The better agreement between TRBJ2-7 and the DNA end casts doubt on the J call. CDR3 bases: TGCAGTGCTAGCCCCATAGCCCTCGGCGAGCAGTACTTC. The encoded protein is CSASPIALGEQYF.